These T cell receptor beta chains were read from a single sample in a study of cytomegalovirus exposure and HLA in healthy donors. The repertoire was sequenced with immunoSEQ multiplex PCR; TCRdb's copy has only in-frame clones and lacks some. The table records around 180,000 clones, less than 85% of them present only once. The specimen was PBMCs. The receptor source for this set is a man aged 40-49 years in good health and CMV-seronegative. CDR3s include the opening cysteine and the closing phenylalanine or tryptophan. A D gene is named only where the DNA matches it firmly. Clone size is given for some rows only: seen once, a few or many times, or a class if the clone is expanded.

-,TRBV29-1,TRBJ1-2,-,CSVETNRVNGYTF,TGCAGCGTTGAAACTAACAGGGTTAATGGCTACACCTTC
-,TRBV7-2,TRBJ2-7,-,CASSLDFGTRTYEQYF,TGTGCCAGCAGCTTAGATTTTGGGACAAGGACCTACGAGCAGTACTTC
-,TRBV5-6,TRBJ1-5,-,CASSLRGYSNQPQHF,TGTGCCAGCAGCTTGAGAGGATATAGCAATCAGCCCCAGCATTTT
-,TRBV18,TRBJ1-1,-,CASSPTGTPTLGTEAFF,TGTGCCAGCTCACCCACCGGGACACCTACCCTAGGGACTGAAGCTTTCTTT
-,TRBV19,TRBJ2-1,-,CASSTGPGERGQGNNEQFF,TGTGCCAGTAGTACCGGACCCGGAGAGAGAGGCCAGGGAAACAATGAGCAGTTCTTC
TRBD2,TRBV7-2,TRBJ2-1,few,CASSLMAGGVREQFF,TGTGCCAGCAGCTTAATGGCGGGGGGGGTTAGGGAGCAGTTCTTC
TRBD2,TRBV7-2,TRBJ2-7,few,CASSLGLAGALEQYF,TGTGCCAGCAGCTTAGGACTAGCGGGAGCCCTTGAGCAGTACTTC
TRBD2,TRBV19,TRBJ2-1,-,CASSLRLAGVHEQFF,TGTGCCAGTAGCCTCCGGCTAGCGGGAGTTCATGAGCAGTTCTTC
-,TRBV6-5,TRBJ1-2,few,CASSYSIGRGRGYTF,TGTGCCAGCAGTTACTCGATTGGCAGGGGAAGAGGCTACACCTTC
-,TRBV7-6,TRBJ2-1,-,CASSLHPRDFYNEQFF,TGTGCCAGCAGCTTACACCCAAGGGACTTTTACAATGAGCAGTTCTTC
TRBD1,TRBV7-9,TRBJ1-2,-,CASSQTGTGQGNYGYTF,TGTGCCAGCAGCCAAACCGGGACAGGGCAAGGGAACTATGGCTACACCTTC
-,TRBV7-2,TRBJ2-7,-,CASSSSHEQYF,TGTGCCAGCAGCTCCTCTCACGAGCAGTACTTC
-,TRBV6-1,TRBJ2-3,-,CASSELGRADTQYF,TGTGCCAGCAGTGAACTAGGGCGGGCGGATACGCAGTATTTT
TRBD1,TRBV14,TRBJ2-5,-,CASSLSRGHGETQYF,TGTGCCAGCAGCCTGTCCAGGGGGCATGGAGAGACCCAGTACTTC
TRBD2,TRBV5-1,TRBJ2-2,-,CASSSTSLEGNTGELFF,TGCGCCAGCAGCTCGACTAGCCTGGAAGGGAACACCGGGGAGCTGTTTTTT
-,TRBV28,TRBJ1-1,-,CASSGVGRKNTEAFF,TGTGCCAGCAGTGGGGTAGGGAGAAAGAACACTGAAGCTTTCTTT
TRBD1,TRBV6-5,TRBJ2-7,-,CASRNSGTGWYEQYF,TGTGCCAGCAGGAATTCCGGGACAGGGTGGTACGAGCAGTACTTC
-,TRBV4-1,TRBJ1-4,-,CASSLINEKLFF,TGCGCCAGCAGCCTAATTAATGAAAAACTGTTTTTT
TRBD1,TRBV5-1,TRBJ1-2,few,CASSLGTGAGYTF,TGCGCCAGCAGCTTGGGGACAGGGGCCGGCTACACCTTC
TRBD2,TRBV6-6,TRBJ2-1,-,CASSLLAEGSYNEQFF,TGTGCCAGCAGCCTGCTAGCGGAGGGCTCCTACAATGAGCAGTTCTTC
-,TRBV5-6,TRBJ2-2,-,CASSLSVNTGELFF,TGTGCCAGCAGCTTGTCAGTGAACACCGGGGAGCTGTTTTTT
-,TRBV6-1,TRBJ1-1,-,CATRTLGQNTEAFF,TGTGCCACCAGGACCCTAGGACAGAACACTGAAGCTTTCTTT